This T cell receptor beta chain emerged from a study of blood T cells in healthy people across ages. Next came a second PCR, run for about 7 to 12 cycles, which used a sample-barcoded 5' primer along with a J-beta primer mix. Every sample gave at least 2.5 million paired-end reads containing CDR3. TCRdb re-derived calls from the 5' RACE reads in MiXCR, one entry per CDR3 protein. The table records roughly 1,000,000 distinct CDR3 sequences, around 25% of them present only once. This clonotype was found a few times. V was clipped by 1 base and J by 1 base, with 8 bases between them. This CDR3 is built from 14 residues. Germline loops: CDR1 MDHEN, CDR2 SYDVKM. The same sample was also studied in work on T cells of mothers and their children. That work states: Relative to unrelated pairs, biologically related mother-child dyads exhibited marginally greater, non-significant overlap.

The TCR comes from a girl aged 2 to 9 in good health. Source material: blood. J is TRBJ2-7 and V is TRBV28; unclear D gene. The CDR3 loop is CASSLLSESYEQYF. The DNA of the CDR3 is TGTGCCAGCAGTTTATTGTCGGAGTCCTACGAGCAGTACTTC.